The 17 T cell receptor beta chains below were found in one sample sequenced in a study of breast tumors, draining lymph nodes, adjacent tissues. Samples came from axillary lymph nodes draining the breast cancer. TCRdb redid the calling of the multiplex PCR reads with MiXCR, one entry per CDR3 protein. Of over 100,000 distinct CDR3 sequences listed, more than 20% are singletons. Sequencing input: axillary lymph node tissue. The receptors shown here come from a female donor with breast cancer. Some clones in this sample may be carry-over from other donors' samples.

This clonotype occurred many times. The rearrangement joins TRBV6-1 to TRBJ2-5, with D unresolved. This CDR3 spans 11 amino acids. Germline V gene sequence: CDR1 MNHNS, CDR2 SASEGT. The V and J ends lost 7 bases and 4 bases respectively, with 7 bases between them. The CDR3 bases are TGTGCCAGCACACCTGGAGAGACCCAGTACTTC. Its translation: CASTPGETQYF.

Ten or more counts support this clonotype. The gene calls are TRBV5-1 and TRBJ2-3; TRBD1 might be the D (6 bases). Germline CDR1 and CDR2: SGHRS and YFSETQ. V dropped 4 bases and J dropped 2 bases, with 11 bases sitting between them. This CDR3 has 14 amino acids. This CDR3 reads CASSTGRNTDTQYF. The CDR3 DNA is TGCGCCAGCAGCACAGGGAGAAACACAGATACGCAGTATTTT.

Concerning this clonotype itself: A read error is likely, as this CDR3 ends without the conserved phenylalanine or tryptophan. DNA of the CDR3: TGCGCCAGCAGCAAGGGTCCCAACTGCGAGCAGTACCTC. Translated, it gives CASSKGPNCEQYL. V is TRBV5-1 and J is TRBJ2-7, with D uncertain. This CDR3 comprises 13 residues. From germline, CDR1 is SGHRS and CDR2 YFSETQ. Trimming removed 4 bases at V and 6 bases at J, with 14 bases between.

Comment on this clonotype: A read error may be the cause here, since a much bigger clone is one base away. The conserved closing phenylalanine or tryptophan is absent in this CDR3, likely reflecting a read error. The rearrangement links TRBV4-1 to TRBJ2-2; D perhaps matches TRBD2 (5 bases). V lost 5 bases and J lost 4, with 14 bases in between. The length of the CDR3 is 15 residues. The germline V gene has CDR1 MGHRA and CDR2 YSYEKL. The CDR3 reads CASSVGSGSTGELFL. CDR3 DNA sequence: TGCGCCAGCAGCGTTGGATCGGGGTCCACCGGGGAGCTGTTTCTT.

As concerns this clonotype: This may be a read error: a much more frequent sequence differs by one nucleotide. This CDR3 is missing its conserved last phenylalanine or tryptophan, likely due to a read error. The chain uses TRBV30 and TRBJ2-5; 10 bases are a match to TRBD2. Germline CDR1 is GTSNPN and CDR2 is SVGIG (reference sequence). The CDR3 consists of 15 residues. The junction had 8 bases not matched to a gene; V was cut back by 2 bases and J by 5 bases. CDR3 sequence (DNA): TGTGCCTGGAGTCCTAGCGGGGGACCTCGGGAGACCCAGTACCTC. It translates to CAWSPSGGPRETQYL.

Many counts were recorded for this clonotype. This sequence joins TRBV7-2 and TRBJ2-5; D ambiguous. Germline V gene lookup returns CDR1 SGHTA and CDR2 FQGNSA. The CDR3 is 13 residues long. The V and J ends lost 1 base and 5 bases respectively, with 8 bases between them. CDR3 loop: CASSLGIRETQYF. For the CDR3, the DNA is TGTGCCAGCAGCTTAGGGATTCGGGAGACCCAGTACTTC.

This clonotype was found many times. The rearrangement uses TRBV15 and TRBJ2-3; TRBD1 is a possible D gene (6 bases). V was clipped by 3 bases and J by 2 bases, with 9 bases between them. This CDR3 comprises 14 residues. Germline CDR1 is LNHNV and CDR2 is YYDKDF (reference sequence). CDR3 in DNA: TGTGCCACCAGCAGGGGACACTCCACAGATACGCAGTATTTT. Residues: CATSRGHSTDTQYF.

This clonotype showed up many times. The rearrangement links TRBV12-3 or TRBV12-4 to TRBJ2-7, with D perhaps being TRBD1 or TRBD2 (5 bases each). The CDR3 contains 13 residues. The ends were cut back, 8 bases at V and 3 bases at J, with 14 bases in the middle. The CDR3 coding sequence is TGTGCCAGCGGACGGGACGCAGGCTACGAGCAGTACTTC. This gives the protein CASGRDAGYEQYF.

The chain is built from TRBV6-1 and TRBJ1-5; the D gene is possibly TRBD1 (5 bases). Per the germline V gene, CDR1 is MNHNS and CDR2 is SASEGT. This CDR3 has 13 residues. With 6 bases removed from V and 3 bases from J, the gap between germline ends came to 9 bases. The DNA of the CDR3 is TGTGCCAGCAGACAGGATTTCAATCAGCCCCAGCATTTT. Amino acid sequence: CASRQDFNQPQHF.

This clonotype was seen ten or more times. The rearrangement joins TRBV18 to TRBJ2-7; TRBD1 might be the D (5 bases). CDR3 size: 13 residues. Trimming took 2 bases from V and 1 from J, leaving 6 bases between them. CDR1 is KGHSH, CDR2 LQKENI, per germline. Here the CDR3 DNA reads TGTGCCAGCTCACCAGACAGTTCCTACGAGCAGTACTTC. Its protein product is CASSPDSSYEQYF.

As for this clonotype: Compared with germline, one end of the junction differs, possibly owing to a read error. The V and J genes are TRBV6-5 and TRBJ2-2, with 7 bases lining up with TRBD1. This CDR3 has 16 residues. Germline CDR1 is MNHEY and CDR2 is SVGAGI. CDR3: CASSHSGGDNTGELFF. DNA for the CDR3: TGTGCCAGCAGTCACTCAGGGGGAGATAACACCGGGGAGCTGTTTTTT.

This clonotype came up many times. The V call is TRBV7-9, the J call TRBJ2-1, with 8 bases aligning to TRBD2. The CDR3 runs 15 residues. V gave up 5 bases and J gave up 7 bases; unmatched junction bases: 10. The germline CDR1 and CDR2 sequences are SEHNR and FQNEAQ (reference sequence). DNA for the CDR3: TGTGCCAGCAGCCCCCCGGGCGGGGGGTGGAATGAGCAGTTCTTC. Encoded protein: CASSPPGGGWNEQFF.

This clonotype came up many times. In DNA, the CDR3 is TGTGCCAGCAGTTACGGACCCAATGAGCAGTTCTTC. This sequence encodes CASSYGPNEQFF. The J gene is TRBJ2-1, the V gene TRBV6-5; no clear D gene. CDR1 MNHEY and CDR2 SVGAGI come from the germline V gene. V lost 2 bases and J 6 bases, leaving 5 bases between the germline ends. This CDR3 is built from 12 residues.

V usage is TRBV5-4 and J usage is TRBJ1-2; 8 nucleotides agree with TRBD1. V lost 4 bases and J lost 1; bases outside the gene matches: 3. The CDR3 covers 14 residues. Germline CDR1 and CDR2: SGHNT and YYREEE (reference sequence). DNA of the CDR3: TGTGCCAGCAGCCAGGGGGCGGGTAACTATGGCTACACCTTC. Translating it yields CASSQGAGNYGYTF. Using reference TRBV5-4 and TRBJ1-2 for the parts outside the CDR3, the full variable domain is ETGVTQSPTHLIKTRGQQVTLRCSSQSGHNTVSWYQQALGQGPQFIFQYYREEENGRGNFPPRFSGLQFPNYSSELNVNALELDDSALYLCASSQGAGNYGYTFGSGTRLTVV.

Details on this clonotype: A much larger clone lies a single base off, so this may be a read error. The J gene is TRBJ2-7, the V gene TRBV20-1, with TRBD2 matching over 15 bases. Germline CDR1 is DFQATT and CDR2 is SNEGSKA (reference sequence). The CDR3 covers 17 residues. The junction had 7 bases not matched to a gene; V was cut back by 2 bases and J by 2 bases. CDR3 in amino acids: CSARMPGLAGGPYEQYF. The CDR3, as DNA: TGCAGTGCTAGAATGCCGGGACTAGCGGGAGGACCCTACGAGCAGTACTTC.

This clonotype was detected a few times. The chain links TRBV27 to TRBJ2-7; perhaps TRBD2 as D (7 bases). There are 15 residues in the CDR3. Trimming left V 6 bases short and J 3 bases short, with 18 bases between. Germline lookup yields CDR1 MNHEY and CDR2 SMNVEV (reference sequence). Written as DNA, the CDR3 is TGTGCCAGCAGCCTCGGCGGACTAGGGGGCTACGAGCAGTACTTC. Translating it yields CASSLGGLGGYEQYF.

This clonotype was observed many times. The rearrangement uses TRBV19 and TRBJ1-5, with D uncertain. The germline V gene encodes CDR1 LNHDA and CDR2 SQIVND (reference sequence). Between the trimmed V and J ends, which lost 5 bases and 5 bases, there was a span of 13 bases. The CDR3 is 14 residues long. The CDR3 reads CASSPLTGYQPQHF. In DNA, the CDR3 is TGTGCCAGTAGTCCCCTGACGGGGTATCAGCCCCAGCATTTT.